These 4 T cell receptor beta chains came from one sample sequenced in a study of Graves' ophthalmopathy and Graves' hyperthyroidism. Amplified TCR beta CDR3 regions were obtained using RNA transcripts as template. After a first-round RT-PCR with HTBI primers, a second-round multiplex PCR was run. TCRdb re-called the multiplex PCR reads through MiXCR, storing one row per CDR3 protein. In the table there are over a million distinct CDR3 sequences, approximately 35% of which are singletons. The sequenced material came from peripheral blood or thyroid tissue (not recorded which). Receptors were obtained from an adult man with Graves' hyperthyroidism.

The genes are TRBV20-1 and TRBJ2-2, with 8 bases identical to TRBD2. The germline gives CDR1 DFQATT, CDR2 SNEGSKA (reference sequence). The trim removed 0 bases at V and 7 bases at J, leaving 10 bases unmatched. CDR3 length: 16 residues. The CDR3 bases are TGCAGTGCTAGAGATATAATGGGTAGCGGGGACGGGGAGCTGTTTTTT. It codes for CSARDIMGSGDGELFF.

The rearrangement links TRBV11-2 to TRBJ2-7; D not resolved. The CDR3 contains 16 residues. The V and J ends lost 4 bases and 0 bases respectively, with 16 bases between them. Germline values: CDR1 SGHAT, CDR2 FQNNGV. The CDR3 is CASSSIFSRSSYEQYF. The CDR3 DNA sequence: TGTGCCAGCAGCTCAATTTTTAGCAGGAGCTCCTACGAGCAGTACTTC.

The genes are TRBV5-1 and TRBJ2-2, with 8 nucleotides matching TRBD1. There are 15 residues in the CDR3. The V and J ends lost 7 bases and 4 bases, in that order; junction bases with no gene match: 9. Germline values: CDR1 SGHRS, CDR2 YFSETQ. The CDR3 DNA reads TGCGCCAGCTGCTCAGGGGGCATGAGCACCGGGGAGCTGTTTTTT. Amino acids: CASCSGGMSTGELFF.

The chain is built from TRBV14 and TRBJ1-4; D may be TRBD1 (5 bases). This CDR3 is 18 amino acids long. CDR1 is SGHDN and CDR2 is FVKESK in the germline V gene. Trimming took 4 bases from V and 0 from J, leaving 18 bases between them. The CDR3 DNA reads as TGTGCCAGCAGCCCTGGGAGGGGCGCCGGAGCAACTAATGAAAAACTGTTTTTT. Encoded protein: CASSPGRGAGATNEKLFF.